These 18 T cell receptor beta chains were sequenced from one sample in a study of blood T cell repertoires in COVID-19. Repertoires were generated with immunoSEQ multiplex PCR, while TCRdb's copy carries only in-frame clones and drops some. The sample comprises over 250,000 clones, 85% to 90% of which are singletons, and just under 6.5% rests with the top ten. The sequenced sample was peripheral blood. The origin of the receptors is a woman aged 50 to 60 with COVID-19, enrolled during active disease.

The chain joins TRBV30 to TRBJ1-2, with TRBD1 matching 9 bases. Germline V gene lookup returns CDR1 GTSNPN and CDR2 SVGIG (reference sequence). V lost 1 base to trimming and J lost 1 base; unmatched junction nucleotides: 7. CDR3 length: 16 amino acids. In DNA form, the CDR3 reads TGTGCCTGGAGTGCCGGGACAGGGACGCATAACTATGGCTACACCTTC. Protein: CAWSAGTGTHNYGYTF.

Turning to this clone: Other DNA sequences in this specimen translate into the identical CDR3. V and J are TRBV5-4 and TRBJ2-5; TRBD2 is a possible D gene (6 bases). Germline CDR1 and CDR2: SGHNT and YYREEE (reference sequence). This CDR3 region has 13 residues. With 0 bases removed from V and 4 bases from J, the gap between germline ends came to 7 bases. This CDR3 is CASSLAGVETQYF. The CDR3 DNA sequence: TGTGCCAGCAGCTTGGCGGGGGTAGAGACCCAGTACTTC.

DNA for the CDR3: TGTGCCAGCTCACCGACGGCCAGGGGATCACATACGCAGTATTTT. This codes for CASSPTARGSHTQYF. The V call is TRBV18, the J call TRBJ2-3, with D possibly being TRBD1 (6 bases). This CDR3 region has 15 residues. In germline, CDR1 is KGHSH, CDR2 LQKENI. Trimming cost V 3 bases and J 7 bases, with 17 bases left between them.

This clone was seen a few times. This sequence joins TRBV3-1 (or the pseudogene TRBV3-2) and TRBJ1-4; possible D gene TRBD1, 6 bases. Germline values: CDR1 LGHDT, CDR2 YNNKEL (reference sequence). Trimming pared 1 base from V and 7 bases from J, leaving 22 bases between. There are 18 residues in the CDR3. CDR3 sequence (DNA): TGTGCCAGCAGCCAAGCCTTTGGGACAACACCCTGGGGTGAAAAACTGTTTTTT. Translation: CASSQAFGTTPWGEKLFF.

V usage is TRBV5-1 and J usage is TRBJ1-1; 7 bases agree with TRBD1. The germline gives CDR1 SGHRS, CDR2 YFSETQ. J gave up 3 bases and V 3 bases, and 5 bases lay outside the gene matches. This CDR3 contains 14 residues. Here the CDR3 DNA reads TGCGCCAGCAGCTCGACAGGGCGACACACTGAAGCTTTCTTT. Its translation: CASSSTGRHTEAFF.

The chain has TRBV5-4 and TRBJ2-7; 7 nucleotides align to TRBD1. The germline V gene encodes CDR1 SGHNT and CDR2 YYREEE (reference sequence). With 5 bases clipped from V and 2 bases from J, the junction kept 10 bases outside the gene matches. The CDR3 runs 15 residues. CDR3 sequence: CASRGPGQRTYEQYF. The CDR3 DNA reads as TGTGCCAGCAGGGGACCGGGACAGAGGACCTACGAGCAGTACTTC.

In its sample, this clone was seen once. The chain has TRBV30 and TRBJ2-2, with 11 bases matching TRBD2. CDR1 GTSNPN and CDR2 SVGIG come from the germline V gene (reference sequence). V lost 3 bases and J lost 8; bases outside the gene matches: 14. The CDR3 length is 17 residues. CDR3: CAWSLTLTSGSAGELFF. CDR3 bases: TGTGCCTGGAGCCTAACTTTAACTAGCGGGAGCGCTGGGGAGCTGTTTTTT.

This chain uses TRBV5-5 with TRBJ1-1; D call uncertain. Germline loops: CDR1 SGHKS, CDR2 YYEKEE (reference sequence). V dropped 0 bases and J dropped 2 bases, with 8 bases sitting between them. This CDR3 is built from 14 residues. CDR3 nucleotides: TGTGCCAGCAGCTTGGTTAGTTCCAACACTGAAGCTTTCTTT. This codes for CASSLVSSNTEAFF.

The chain recombines TRBV5-5 with TRBJ2-1; TRBD2 aligns across 10 bases. This CDR3 comprises 17 residues. Germline V gives CDR1 SGHKS, CDR2 YYEKEE (reference sequence). The trim removed 0 bases at V and 4 bases at J, leaving 7 bases unmatched. The CDR3 loop reads CASSLASSGGPYNEQFF. CDR3 nucleotide sequence: TGTGCCAGCAGCTTGGCGAGTAGCGGGGGGCCTTACAATGAGCAGTTCTTC.

This clone has a single count. This chain uses TRBV5-1 with TRBJ2-5; D remains ambiguous. Looked up from germline, CDR1 is SGHRS and CDR2 is YFSETQ. V was shortened by 4 bases and J by 5 bases, with 15 bases between the two germline ends. The CDR3 totals 14 residues. This CDR3 reads CASSRLVASETQYF. CDR3 nucleotides: TGCGCCAGCAGCCGATTGGTGGCTTCGGAGACCCAGTACTTC.

The rearrangement joins TRBV7-8 to TRBJ1-2; tentatively, D is TRBD1 (5 bases). Trimming took 1 base from V and 2 from J, leaving 8 bases between them. The CDR3 runs 14 residues. In germline, CDR1 is SGHVS, CDR2 FQNEAQ. The CDR3 region has the DNA TGTGCCAGCAGCTTAGAGGAGGGGAACTATGGCTACACCTTC. Protein: CASSLEEGNYGYTF.

V is TRBV24-1 and J is TRBJ1-2; perhaps TRBD1 as D (6 bases). Trimming pared 7 bases from V and 3 bases from J, leaving 14 bases between. CDR3 length equals 14 residues. Germline CDR1 reads KGHDR; CDR2 reads SFDVKD. The CDR3 is CATRRGGADYGYTF. As DNA, the CDR3 is TGTGCCACCAGGCGGGGGGGCGCGGACTATGGCTACACCTTC.

The chain carries TRBV2 and TRBJ1-5, with a tentative D call TRBD1 (6 bases). CDR3 size: 14 residues. Trimming took off 3 bases at V and 6 bases at J, with 12 bases between the two ends. CDR1 and CDR2 (germline): SNHLY, FYNNEI. Here the CDR3 DNA reads TGTGCCAGCAGTGAGGATACAGGGTCTCAGCCCCAGCATTTT. It is translated as CASSEDTGSQPQHF.

CDR3 sequence (DNA): TGTGCCAGTAGTATAGATCGGGGATACAATGAGCAGTTCTTC. Translation gives CASSIDRGYNEQFF. This chain joins TRBV19 and TRBJ2-1; a possible D gene is TRBD2 (5 bases). This CDR3 is 14 amino acids long. Germline V gene lookup returns CDR1 LNHDA and CDR2 SQIVND (reference sequence). The V and J ends lost 0 bases and 4 bases respectively, with 7 bases between them.

Concerning this clone: This same CDR3 is encoded by further DNA sequences in the sample. This chain links TRBV5-1 with TRBJ2-5; D call uncertain. V lost 2 bases to trimming and J lost 5 bases, with 10 bases between them. Germline V gene lookup returns CDR1 SGHRS and CDR2 YFSETQ. The CDR3 runs to 13 residues. CDR3 nucleotide sequence: TGCGCCAGCAGCTTTGGCATCCAGGAGACCCAGTACTTC. It translates to CASSFGIQETQYF.

The chain uses TRBV6-5 and TRBJ2-1; D unresolved. The CDR3 loop spans 14 amino acids. The germline CDR1 and CDR2 sequences are MNHEY and SVGAGI. V was pared by 9 bases and J by 0 bases, with 12 bases between. The chain's CDR3 is CASRLLSSYNEQFF. CDR3 sequence (DNA): TGTGCCAGTCGACTCCTTAGCTCCTACAATGAGCAGTTCTTC.

V gene TRBV5-8 combines with J gene TRBJ1-4; no clear D. The CDR3 loop spans 14 amino acids. The V and J ends lost 2 bases and 7 bases respectively, with 12 bases between them. The V gene's germline CDR1 is SGHTS and CDR2 YDEGEE. The CDR3 DNA reads TGTGCCAGCAGCTTCCCGGCGGGGAGTGAAAAACTGTTTTTT. It codes for CASSFPAGSEKLFF.

The rearrangement joins TRBV7-2 to TRBJ1-1, with D unclear. Per germline, CDR1 SGHTA and CDR2 FQGNSA. V was trimmed by 3 bases and J by 6 bases, leaving 11 bases between them. The CDR3 is made up of 13 amino acids. CDR3 loop: CASSLVTSSEAFF. The DNA for the CDR3 is TGTGCCAGCAGCTTGGTGACAAGTTCTGAAGCTTTCTTT.